This TCR beta chain was captured by sequencing in a study of blood T cell repertoires in COVID-19. Overall study context: T cells, B-cell-depleted T cells, or PBMCs provided the cDNA or gDNA that served as material.

In the original processing: Reference gene primer amplification gave nucleated cell count estimates. Libraries were prepared by immunoSEQ multiplex PCR; TCRdb keeps only in-frame clonotypes and omits some of them. The DNA was the basis for D and trimming; V, J and clone size are from that table. The sample records roughly 14,000 clones, about 88% being singletons. The TCR comes from a man aged 55-75 years with acute or convalescent COVID-19. The specimen sequenced was peripheral blood.

CDR3 loop: CASSPGTSGSVDEQFF. The CDR3 DNA reads as TGTGCCAGCAGCCCCGGGACTAGCGGGAGTGTGGATGAGCAGTTCTTC. The chain links TRBV11-3 to TRBJ2-1; 14 nucleotides agree with TRBD2. With 5 bases clipped from V and 8 bases from J, the junction kept 8 bases outside the gene matches. Germline lookup yields CDR1 SGHNT and CDR2 YENEEA. The CDR3 is made up of 16 amino acids.